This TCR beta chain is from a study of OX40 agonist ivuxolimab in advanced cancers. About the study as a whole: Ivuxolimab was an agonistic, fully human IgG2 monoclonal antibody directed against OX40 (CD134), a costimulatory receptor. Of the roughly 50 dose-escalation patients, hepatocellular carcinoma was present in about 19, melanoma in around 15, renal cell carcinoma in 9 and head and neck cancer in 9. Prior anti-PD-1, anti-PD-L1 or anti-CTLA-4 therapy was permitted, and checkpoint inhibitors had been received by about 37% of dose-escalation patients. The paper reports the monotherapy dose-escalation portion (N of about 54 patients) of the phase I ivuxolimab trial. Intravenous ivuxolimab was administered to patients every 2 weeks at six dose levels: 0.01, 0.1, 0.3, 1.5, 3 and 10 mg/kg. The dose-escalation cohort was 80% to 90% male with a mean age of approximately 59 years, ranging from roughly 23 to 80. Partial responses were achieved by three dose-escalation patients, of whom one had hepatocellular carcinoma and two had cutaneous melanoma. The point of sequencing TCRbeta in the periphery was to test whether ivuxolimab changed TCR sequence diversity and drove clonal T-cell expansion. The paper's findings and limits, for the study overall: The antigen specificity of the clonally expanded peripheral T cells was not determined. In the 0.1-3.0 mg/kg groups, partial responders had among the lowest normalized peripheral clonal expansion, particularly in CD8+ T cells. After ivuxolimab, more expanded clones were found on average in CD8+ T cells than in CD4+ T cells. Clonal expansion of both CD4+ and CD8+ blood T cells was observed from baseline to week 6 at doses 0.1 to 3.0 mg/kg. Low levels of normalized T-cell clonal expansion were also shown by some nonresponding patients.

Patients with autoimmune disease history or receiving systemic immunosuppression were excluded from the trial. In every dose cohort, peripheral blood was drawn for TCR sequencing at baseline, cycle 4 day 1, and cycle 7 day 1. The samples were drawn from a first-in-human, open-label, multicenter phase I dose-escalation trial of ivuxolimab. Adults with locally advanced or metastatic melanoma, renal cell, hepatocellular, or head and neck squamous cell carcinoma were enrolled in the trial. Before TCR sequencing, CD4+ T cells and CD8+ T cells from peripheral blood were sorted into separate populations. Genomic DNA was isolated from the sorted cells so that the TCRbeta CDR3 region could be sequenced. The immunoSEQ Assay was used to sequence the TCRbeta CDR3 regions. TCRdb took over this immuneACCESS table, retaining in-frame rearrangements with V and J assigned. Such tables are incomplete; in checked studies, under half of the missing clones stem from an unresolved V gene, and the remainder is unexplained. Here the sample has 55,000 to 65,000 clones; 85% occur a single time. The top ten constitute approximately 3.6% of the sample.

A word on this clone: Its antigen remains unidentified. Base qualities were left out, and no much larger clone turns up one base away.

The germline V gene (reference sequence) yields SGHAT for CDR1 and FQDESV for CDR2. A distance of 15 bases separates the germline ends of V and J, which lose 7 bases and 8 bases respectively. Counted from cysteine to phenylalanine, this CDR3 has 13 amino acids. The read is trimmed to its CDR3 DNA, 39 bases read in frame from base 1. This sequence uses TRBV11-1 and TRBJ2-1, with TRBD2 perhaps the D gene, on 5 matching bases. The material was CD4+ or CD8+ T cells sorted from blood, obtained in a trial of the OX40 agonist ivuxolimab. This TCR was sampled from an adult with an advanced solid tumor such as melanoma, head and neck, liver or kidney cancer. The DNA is TGTGCCAGCAACCGGGGTATAGATCATGAGCAGTTCTTC. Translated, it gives CASNRGIDHEQFF.